The next 6 T cell receptor beta chains were all read from a single sample in a study of Ad26.COV2.S vaccination and SARS-CoV-2 variants. The table came from immunoSEQ multiplex PCR; TCRdb's copy has only in-frame clones and leaves some out. The sample shows more than 300,000 clones, 70% to 90% of them seen only once. Treatment given: roughly 18 received Ad26.COV2.S at low or high dose, single or two shots; roughly five received placebo; per-sample allocation not given. Sampling was performed 63 days after the first vaccine or placebo injection. Sequencing used peripheral blood, obtained in a trial of Ad26.COV2.S vaccine versus placebo. Receptor source: a person aged 18-65 years who received the Ad26.COV2.S COVID-19 vaccine or a placebo.

The chain has TRBV30 and TRBJ1-3; D is possibly TRBD1 (5 bases). V was shortened by 0 bases and J by 0 bases, with 9 bases between the two germline ends. Germline V gene lookup returns CDR1 GTSNPN and CDR2 SVGIG (reference sequence). CDR3 size: 15 residues. The CDR3 sequence: CAWSVGGSSGNTIYF. CDR3 coding DNA: TGTGCCTGGAGTGTCGGGGGATCCTCTGGAAACACCATATATTTT. The entire variable domain, with the rest obtained from reference TRBV30 and TRBJ1-3, is as follows: SQTIHQWPATLVQPVGSPLSLECTVEGTSNPNLYWYRQAAGRGLQLLFYSVGIGQISSEVPQNLSASRPQDRQFILSSKKLLLSDSGFYLCAWSVGGSSGNTIYFGEGSWLTVV.

The rearrangement joins TRBV6-6 to TRBJ2-7; the match to TRBD1 covers 7 bases. The J segment lost 2 bases and the V segment lost 10 bases, leaving 5 bases of the junction unmatched. The CDR3 extends over 12 amino acids. Germline CDR1 is MNHNY and CDR2 is SVGAGI (reference sequence). The CDR3 here is CATHDRAYEQYF. The DNA of the CDR3 is TGTGCCACCCACGACAGGGCCTACGAGCAGTACTTC.

V usage is TRBV28 and J usage is TRBJ2-3, with 8 bases that match TRBD2. After removal of 2 bases from V and 3 bases from J, the junction contained 7 bases not matched to a gene. Germline CDR1 reads MDHEN; CDR2 reads SYDVKM. CDR3 size: 16 residues. DNA of the CDR3: TGTGCCAGCAGTTTAAGAGCCCGGGGGGGGACAGATACGCAGTATTTT. Translation gives CASSLRARGGTDTQYF.

V is TRBV2 and J is TRBJ2-5, with TRBD2 as a possible D gene (7 bases). This CDR3 is built from 15 residues. V was shortened by 3 bases and J by 2 bases, with 13 bases between the two germline ends. Per the germline V gene, CDR1 is SNHLY and CDR2 is FYNNEI. In DNA, the CDR3 is TGTGCCAGCAGTGAGTTAAGGGGGGGGCAAGAGACCCAGTACTTC. This translates into CASSELRGGQETQYF.

CDR3 protein: CASSRTGGTYEQYF. Written as DNA, the CDR3 is TGTGCCAGCAGTAGGACGGGGGGAACCTACGAGCAGTACTTC. The chain has TRBV27 and TRBJ2-7; 7 positions match TRBD2. V lost 5 bases to trimming and J lost 2 bases; unmatched junction nucleotides: 6. The CDR3 runs 14 residues. Germline V gene lookup returns CDR1 MNHEY and CDR2 SMNVEV (reference sequence).

This chain's CDR3 is CASSDQIQETQYF. CDR3 bases: TGTGCCAGCAGTGACCAGATTCAAGAGACCCAGTACTTC. The chain is built from TRBV6-1 and TRBJ2-5; no clear D gene. CDR1 is MNHNS and CDR2 is SASEGT in the germline V gene. Deletions cut 3 bases from V and 2 bases from J, with 7 bases between. The CDR3 covers 13 residues.